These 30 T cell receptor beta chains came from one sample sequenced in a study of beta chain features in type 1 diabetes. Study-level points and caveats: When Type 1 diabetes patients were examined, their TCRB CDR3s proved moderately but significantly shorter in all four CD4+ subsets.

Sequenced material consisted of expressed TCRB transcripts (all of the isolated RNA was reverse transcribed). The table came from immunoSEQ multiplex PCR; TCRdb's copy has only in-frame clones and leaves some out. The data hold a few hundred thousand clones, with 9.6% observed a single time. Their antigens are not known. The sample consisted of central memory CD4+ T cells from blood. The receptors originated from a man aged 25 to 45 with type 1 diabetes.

In DNA, the CDR3 is TGTGCCATCACTCCTGCGGGACTGGACACAGATACGCAGTATTTT. Protein sequence: CAITPAGLDTDTQYF. The J gene is TRBJ2-3, the V gene TRBV10-3; possibly TRBD2 for D (6 bases). CDR1 is ENHRY and CDR2 is SYGVKD in the germline V gene. Trimming cost V 7 bases and J 2 bases, with 16 bases left between them. This CDR3 comprises 15 residues.

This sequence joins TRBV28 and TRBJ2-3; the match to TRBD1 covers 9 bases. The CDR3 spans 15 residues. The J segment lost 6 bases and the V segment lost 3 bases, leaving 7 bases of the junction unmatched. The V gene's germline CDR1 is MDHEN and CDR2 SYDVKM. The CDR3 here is CASSFPGTGMDTQYF. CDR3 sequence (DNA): TGTGCCAGCAGTTTTCCCGGGACAGGGATGGATACGCAGTATTTT.

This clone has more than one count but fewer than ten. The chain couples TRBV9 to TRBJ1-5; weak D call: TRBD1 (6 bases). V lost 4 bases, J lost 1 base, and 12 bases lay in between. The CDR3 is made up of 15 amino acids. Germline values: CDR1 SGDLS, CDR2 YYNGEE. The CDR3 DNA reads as TGTGCCAGCAGCCAGGCAGGGGAAAGCAATCAGCCCCAGCATTTT. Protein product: CASSQAGESNQPQHF.

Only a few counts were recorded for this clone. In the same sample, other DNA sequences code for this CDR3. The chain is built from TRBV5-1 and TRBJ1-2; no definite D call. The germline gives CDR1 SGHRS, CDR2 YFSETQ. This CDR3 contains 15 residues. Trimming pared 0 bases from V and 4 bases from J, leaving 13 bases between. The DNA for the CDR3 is TGCGCCAGCAGCTTGGGGGCAGGAGGCGGCTATGGCTACACCTTC. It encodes CASSLGAGGGYGYTF.

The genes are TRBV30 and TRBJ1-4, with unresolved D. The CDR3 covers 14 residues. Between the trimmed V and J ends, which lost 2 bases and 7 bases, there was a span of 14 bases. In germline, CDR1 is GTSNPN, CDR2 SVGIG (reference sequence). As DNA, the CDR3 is TGTGCCTGGAGTTCGAGTTGGTTTGGTGAAAAACTGTTTTTT. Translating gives CAWSSSWFGEKLFF. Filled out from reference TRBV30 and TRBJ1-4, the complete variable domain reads SQTIHQWPATLVQPVGSPLSLECTVEGTSNPNLYWYRQAAGRGLQLLFYSVGIGQISSEVPQNLSASRPQDRQFILSSKKLLLSDSGFYLCAWSSSWFGEKLFFGSGTQLSVL.

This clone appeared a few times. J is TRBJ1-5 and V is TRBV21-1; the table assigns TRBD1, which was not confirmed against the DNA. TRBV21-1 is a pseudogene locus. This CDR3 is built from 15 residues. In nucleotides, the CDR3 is TGTGCCAGCAGGGGGGGACAGGGGTGGAATCAGCCCCAGCATTTT. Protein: CASRGGQGWNQPQHF.

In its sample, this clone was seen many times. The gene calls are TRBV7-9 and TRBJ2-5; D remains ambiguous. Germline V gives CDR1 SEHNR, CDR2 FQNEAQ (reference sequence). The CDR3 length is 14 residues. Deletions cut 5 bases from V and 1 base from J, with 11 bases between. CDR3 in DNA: TGTGCCAGCAGCCTCCGGGCTCTCCAAGAGACCCAGTACTTC. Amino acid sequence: CASSLRALQETQYF.

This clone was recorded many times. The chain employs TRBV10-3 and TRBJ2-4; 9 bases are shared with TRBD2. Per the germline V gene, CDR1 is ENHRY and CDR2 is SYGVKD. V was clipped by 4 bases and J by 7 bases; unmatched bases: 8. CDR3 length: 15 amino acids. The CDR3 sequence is CAISGGRANWNIQYF. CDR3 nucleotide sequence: TGTGCCATCAGTGGCGGGAGGGCCAATTGGAACATTCAGTACTTC.

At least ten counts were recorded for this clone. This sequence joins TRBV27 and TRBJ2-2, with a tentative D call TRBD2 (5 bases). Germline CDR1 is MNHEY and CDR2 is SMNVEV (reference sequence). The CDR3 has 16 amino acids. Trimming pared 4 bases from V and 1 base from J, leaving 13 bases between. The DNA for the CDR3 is TGTGCCAGCAGTTCCGACTACTTTGGGAACACCGGGGAGCTGTTTTTT. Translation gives CASSSDYFGNTGELFF.

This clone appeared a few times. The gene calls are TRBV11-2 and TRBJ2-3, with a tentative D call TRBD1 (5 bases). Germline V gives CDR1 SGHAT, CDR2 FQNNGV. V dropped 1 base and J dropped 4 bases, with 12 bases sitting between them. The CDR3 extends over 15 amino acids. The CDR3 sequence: CASSLGGPRADTQYF. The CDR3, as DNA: TGTGCCAGCAGCTTAGGAGGCCCCAGGGCAGATACGCAGTATTTT.

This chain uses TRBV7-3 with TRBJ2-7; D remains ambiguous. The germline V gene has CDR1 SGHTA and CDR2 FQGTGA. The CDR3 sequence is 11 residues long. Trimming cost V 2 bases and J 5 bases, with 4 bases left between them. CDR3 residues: CASSLADEQYF. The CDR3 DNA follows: TGTGCCAGCAGCTTAGCCGACGAGCAGTACTTC.

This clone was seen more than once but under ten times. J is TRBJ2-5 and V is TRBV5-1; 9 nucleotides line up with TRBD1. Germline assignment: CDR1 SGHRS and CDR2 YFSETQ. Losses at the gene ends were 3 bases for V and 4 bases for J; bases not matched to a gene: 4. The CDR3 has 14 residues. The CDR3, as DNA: TGCGCCAGCAGCTCAGGGACAGGGCTAGAGACCCAGTACTTC. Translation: CASSSGTGLETQYF.

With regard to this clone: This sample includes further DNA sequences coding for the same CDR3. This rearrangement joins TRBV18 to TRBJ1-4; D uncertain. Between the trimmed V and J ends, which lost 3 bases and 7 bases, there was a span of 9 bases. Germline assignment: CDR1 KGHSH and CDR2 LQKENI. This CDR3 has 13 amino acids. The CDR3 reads CASSPPLSEKLFF. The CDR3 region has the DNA TGTGCCAGCTCACCCCCGCTGAGTGAAAAACTGTTTTTT.

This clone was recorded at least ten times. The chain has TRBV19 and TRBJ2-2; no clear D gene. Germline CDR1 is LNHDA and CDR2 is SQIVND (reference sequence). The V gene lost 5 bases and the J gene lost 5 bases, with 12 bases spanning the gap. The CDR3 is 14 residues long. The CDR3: CASSLFTWTGELFF. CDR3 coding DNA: TGTGCCAGTAGTCTCTTCACATGGACCGGGGAGCTGTTTTTT.

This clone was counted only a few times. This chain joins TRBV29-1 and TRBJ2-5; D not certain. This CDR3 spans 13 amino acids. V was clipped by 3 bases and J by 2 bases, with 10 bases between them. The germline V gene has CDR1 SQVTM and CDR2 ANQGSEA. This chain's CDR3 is CSVEKAAQETQYF. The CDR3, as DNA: TGCAGCGTTGAGAAGGCAGCTCAAGAGACCCAGTACTTC.

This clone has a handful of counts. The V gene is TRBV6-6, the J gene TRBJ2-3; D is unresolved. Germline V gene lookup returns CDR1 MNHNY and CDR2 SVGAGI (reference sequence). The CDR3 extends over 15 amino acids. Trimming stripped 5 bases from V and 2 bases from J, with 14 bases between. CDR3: CASSSPLEITDTQYF. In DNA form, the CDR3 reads TGTGCCAGCAGTAGCCCCCTGGAGATCACAGATACGCAGTATTTT.

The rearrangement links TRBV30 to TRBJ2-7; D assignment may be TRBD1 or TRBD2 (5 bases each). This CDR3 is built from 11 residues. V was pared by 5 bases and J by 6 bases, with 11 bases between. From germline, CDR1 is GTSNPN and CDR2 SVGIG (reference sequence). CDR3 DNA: TGTGCCTGGGGACATAGCGTCGAGCAGTACTTC. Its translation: CAWGHSVEQYF.

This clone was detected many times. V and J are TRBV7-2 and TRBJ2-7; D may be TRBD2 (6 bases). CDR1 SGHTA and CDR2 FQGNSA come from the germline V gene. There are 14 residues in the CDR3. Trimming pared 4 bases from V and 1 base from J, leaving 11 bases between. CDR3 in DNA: TGTGCCAGCAGCTGGAACAGCGGGTCCTACGAGCAGTACTTC. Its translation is CASSWNSGSYEQYF.

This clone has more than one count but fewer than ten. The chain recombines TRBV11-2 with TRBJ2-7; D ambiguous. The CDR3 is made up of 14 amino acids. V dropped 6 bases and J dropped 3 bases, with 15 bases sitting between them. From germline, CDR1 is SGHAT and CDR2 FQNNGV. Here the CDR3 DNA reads TGTGCCAGCAGTCCCCGACTCGAAGTCTACGAGCAGTACTTC. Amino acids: CASSPRLEVYEQYF.

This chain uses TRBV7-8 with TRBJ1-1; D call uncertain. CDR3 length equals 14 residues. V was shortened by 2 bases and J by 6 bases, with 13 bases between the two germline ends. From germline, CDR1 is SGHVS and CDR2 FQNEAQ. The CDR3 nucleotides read TGTGCCAGCAGCTTAACCCGGGATGTCGCTGAAGCTTTCTTT. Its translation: CASSLTRDVAEAFF.

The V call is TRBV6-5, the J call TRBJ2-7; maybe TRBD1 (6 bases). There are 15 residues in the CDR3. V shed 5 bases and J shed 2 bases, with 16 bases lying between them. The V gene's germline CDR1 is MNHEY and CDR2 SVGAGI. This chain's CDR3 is CASSTRTAQTYEQYF. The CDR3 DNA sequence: TGTGCCAGCAGTACCCGGACAGCCCAGACCTACGAGCAGTACTTC.

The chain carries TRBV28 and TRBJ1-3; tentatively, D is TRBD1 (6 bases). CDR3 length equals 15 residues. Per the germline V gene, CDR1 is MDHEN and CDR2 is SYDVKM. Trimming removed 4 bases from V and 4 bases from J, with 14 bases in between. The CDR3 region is CASSSGAGSGNTIYF. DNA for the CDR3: TGTGCCAGCAGTTCGGGGGCAGGGTCAGGAAACACCATATATTTT.

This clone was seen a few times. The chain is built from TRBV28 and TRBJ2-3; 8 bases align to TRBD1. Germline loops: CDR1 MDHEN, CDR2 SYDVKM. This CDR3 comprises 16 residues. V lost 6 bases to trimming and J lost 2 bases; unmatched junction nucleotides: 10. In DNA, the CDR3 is TGTGCCAGCAGACCATACAGGGGGATTCTCACAGATACGCAGTATTTT. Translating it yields CASRPYRGILTDTQYF. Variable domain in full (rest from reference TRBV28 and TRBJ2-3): DVKVTQSSRYLVKRTGEKVFLECVQDMDHENMFWYRQDPGLGLRLIYFSYDVKMKEKGDIPEGYSVSREKKERFSLILESASTNQTSMYLCASRPYRGILTDTQYFGPGTRLTVL.

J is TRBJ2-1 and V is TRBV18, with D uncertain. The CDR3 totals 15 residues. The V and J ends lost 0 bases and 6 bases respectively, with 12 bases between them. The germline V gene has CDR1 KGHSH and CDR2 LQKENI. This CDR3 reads CASSPPSSRSNEQFF. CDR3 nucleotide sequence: TGTGCCAGCTCACCACCGTCGAGTAGATCCAATGAGCAGTTCTTC.

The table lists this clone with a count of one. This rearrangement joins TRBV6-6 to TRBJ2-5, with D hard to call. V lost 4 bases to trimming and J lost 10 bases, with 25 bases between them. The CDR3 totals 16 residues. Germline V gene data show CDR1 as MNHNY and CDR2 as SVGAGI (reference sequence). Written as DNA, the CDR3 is TGTGCCAGCAGTTCGTCCGGGTCACCTTCGCTCACGCACCAGTACTTC. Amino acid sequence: CASSSSGSPSLTHQYF.

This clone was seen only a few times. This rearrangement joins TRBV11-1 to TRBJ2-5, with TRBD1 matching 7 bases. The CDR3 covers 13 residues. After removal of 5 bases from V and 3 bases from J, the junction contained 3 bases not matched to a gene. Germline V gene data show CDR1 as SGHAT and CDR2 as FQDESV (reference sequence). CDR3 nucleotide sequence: TGTGCCAGCAGCGGACAGGCCAAAGAGACCCAGTACTTC. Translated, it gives CASSGQAKETQYF.

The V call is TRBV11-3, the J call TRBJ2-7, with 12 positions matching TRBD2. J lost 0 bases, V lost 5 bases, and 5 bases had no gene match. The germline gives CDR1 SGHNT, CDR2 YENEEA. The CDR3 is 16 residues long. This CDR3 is CASSDPGLAGSYEQYF. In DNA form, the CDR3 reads TGTGCCAGCAGCGATCCGGGACTAGCGGGCTCCTACGAGCAGTACTTC. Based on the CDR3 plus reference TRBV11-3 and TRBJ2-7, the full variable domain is EAGVVQSPRYKIIEKKQPVAFWCNPISGHNTLYWYLQNLGQGPELLIRYENEEAVDDSQLPKDRFSAERLKGVDSTLKIQPAELGDSAVYLCASSDPGLAGSYEQYFGPGTRLTVT.

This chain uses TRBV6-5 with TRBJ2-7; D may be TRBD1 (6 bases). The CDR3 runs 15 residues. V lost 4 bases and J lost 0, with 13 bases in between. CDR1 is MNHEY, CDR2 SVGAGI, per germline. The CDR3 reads CASSFTGTISYEQYF. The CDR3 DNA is TGTGCCAGCAGTTTCACCGGGACAATCTCCTACGAGCAGTACTTC.

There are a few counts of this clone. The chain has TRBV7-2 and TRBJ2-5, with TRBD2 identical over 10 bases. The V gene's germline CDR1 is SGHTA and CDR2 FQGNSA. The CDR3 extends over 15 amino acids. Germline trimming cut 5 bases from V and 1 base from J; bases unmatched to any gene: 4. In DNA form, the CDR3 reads TGTGCCAGCAGCCGTACTAGCGGGGCCCAAGAGACCCAGTACTTC. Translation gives CASSRTSGAQETQYF.

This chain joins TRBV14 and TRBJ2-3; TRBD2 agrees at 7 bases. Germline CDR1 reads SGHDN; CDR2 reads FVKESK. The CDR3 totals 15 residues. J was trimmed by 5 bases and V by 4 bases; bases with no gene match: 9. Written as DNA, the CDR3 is TGTGCCAGCAGCCCGAGCGGGATGAGGGGAGATACGCAGTATTTT. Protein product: CASSPSGMRGDTQYF.